This T cell receptor beta chain was recorded in a study of T cells in Graves' hyperthyroidism and ophthalmopathy. General study findings and limits: Most expanded thyroid clonotypes above 0.001 also appeared in blood.

This clonotype showed up many times. Antigen specificity is unknown. The authors took PBMCs from over 8.5 ml fresh peripheral blood. From RNA transcripts, TCR beta CDR3 regions were amplified. First-round RT-PCR of the TCR CDR3 relied on the HTBI primer set. TCRdb recomputed calls from the multiplex PCR reads with MiXCR, one row per CDR3 protein. The sample shows roughly 700,000 distinct CDR3 sequences, 12% to 15% of them seen only once. V lost 6 bases, J lost 2 bases, and 5 bases lay in between. The CDR3 contains 11 residues. In germline, CDR1 is MNHNS, CDR2 SASEGT. This chain connects TRBV6-1 to TRBJ2-7; no reliable D call. The sample was blood. This clonotype was obtained from a woman younger than 35 with Graves' hyperthyroidism. CDR3 region: CASRNTYEQYF. The CDR3 nucleotides are TGTGCCAGCAGAAATACCTACGAGCAGTACTTC.